This T cell receptor (beta chain) was documented in a study of shared clonotypes between healthy human individuals. The data were produced by immunoSEQ multiplex PCR, yet TCRdb's version contains in-frame clones alone and is incomplete. The sample holds around 1.6 million clones, 95% to 99% seen once. This CDR3 contains 15 residues. J was trimmed by 4 bases and V by 6 bases; bases with no gene match: 9. Germline CDR1 MNHNS, CDR2 SASEGT. This chain links TRBV6-1 with TRBJ2-5, with 9 bases identical to TRBD1. The sequence derives from a man under 40 in good health. Sequencing was performed on naive CD4+ T cells sorted from blood. Subset defined: CD45RA+ positively selected. The CDR3 protein is CASREDRGRGETQYF. CDR3 sequence (DNA): TGTGCCAGCAGAGAGGACAGGGGAAGGGGAGAGACCCAGTACTTC.